The TCR beta chain under discussion was sequenced for a study of T cells in Graves' hyperthyroidism and ophthalmopathy (dated by TCRdb to the late 2010s). Notes on the research overall: Peripheral blood was sampled at the time of initial diagnosis, prior to any treatment. TCR V-J signatures able to tell the groups apart were searched for in a discovery cohort of 90 to 100 patients, of whom more than 40 had Graves' ophthalmopathy and under 65 had stable Graves' hyperthyroidism. Whether ophthalmopathy could be predicted prospectively was tested in an independent validation cohort made up of 18 hyperthyroidism patients plus 17 patients who later progressed to ophthalmopathy. The roughly 90 discovery patients were divided at random into training and test sets in a 7:3 ratio. Thyroid tissue and blood T-cell repertoires from six Graves' hyperthyroidism patients were also compared in the study. After sampling, hyperthyroidism patients received methimazole starting at 30 mg daily, and ophthalmopathy patients received high-dose intravenous methylprednisolone. According to the paper, TCR Vbeta CDR3 sequencing was carried out on 135 peripheral blood samples, which came from 40 to 45 ophthalmopathy, roughly 75 hyperthyroidism and approximately 17 progressor patients. Results and caveats for the whole study, not just this receptor: A model built on a 13 V-J signature distinguished ophthalmopathy from stable hyperthyroidism, reaching 85% to 90% sensitivity and around 82% specificity in cross-validation and 80%/75% in testing. Sample size was not statistically predetermined, and blinding of investigators to group allocation was not performed. Blood samples also contained most of the expanded thyroid clonotypes (frequency above 0.001), which suggests that blood repertoires may reflect thyroid immune responses. In validation, the model predicted progression to ophthalmopathy a median of roughly 6.1 months before onset, with approximately 70% sensitivity and 72.22% specificity.

In the ophthalmopathy patients, disease was moderately to severely active, with a Clinical Activity Score of 3 or more, a NOSPECS grade of 4 or more, and a duration of less than 3 months. The study excluded patients with uncontrolled infections, other autoimmune diseases, pregnancy or lactation. Diagnoses were established on the basis of clinical symptoms, serum thyroxine and TRAb, thyroid ultrasound, and orbital computed tomography. Ficoll-Paque density gradient centrifugation was used to isolate PBMCs from approximately 10 ml of fresh peripheral blood. Total RNA was extracted using Trizol reagent, and RNA quality was assessed on an Agilent 2100 Bioanalyzer. The germline V gene (reference sequence) specifies GTSNPN as CDR1 and SVGIG as CDR2. The CDR3 measures 15 amino acids from cysteine to phenylalanine. Just CDR3 DNA is preserved here, 45 bases in frame from base 1. Between the V and J ends, shortened by 3 bases and 5 bases respectively, the junction contains 19 bases.

This clonotype was detected ten times or more. Its antigen remains unidentified. Per-nucleotide qualities are absent, and no much larger clonotype sits a single base away. The TCR beta CDR3 regions were amplified from the RNA transcripts. The first round of RT-PCR for the TCR CDR3 was performed with the HTBI primer set and the Qiagen OneStep RT-PCR kit. Libraries were constructed in a second round of multiplex PCR, after which size selection and purification were carried out. Paired-end sequencing of the libraries was performed with 100 bp reads on an Illumina HiSeq2000. The authors processed their data as follows. Raw data were processed with SOAPnuke, discarding reads with adapters, uncalled bases, mean Phred below 15, or no exact constant-primer or identifier match. High-quality paired reads were merged using COPE v1.2.5, and each unique nucleotide sequence was defined as a clonotype. Clonotypes were aligned to IMGT TRBV, TRBD and TRBJ reference segments using MiTCR v1.1. Only V-J combinations with frequency above 0.0001, covering about 99% of repertoires, were analysed. A TCS score was defined as the ratio between F50 (clonal expansion) and ExV (chaos), using BLOSUM62-based TCRdist between CDR3 peptides within each V-J. Welch's t-statistics and random forest reduced roughly 540 V-J features to roughly 13, which were used in a naive Bayes classifier (R e1071). TCRdb applied fastp at Q25 and MiXCR to the public reads, then kept only in-frame beta chains. Identical CDR3 protein sequences are pooled into one entry, listed with their most common genes and DNA. TCRdb, rather than the study authors, made the V and J calls. The sample has 450,000 to 650,000 distinct CDR3 sequences on record, under 20% of them singletons. The ten largest account for 17% of the sample.

Sequences were obtained from blood. The origin of this receptor is a woman under 30 with Graves' ophthalmopathy. The rearrangement combines TRBV30 with TRBJ1-1; TRBD1 is a possible D gene, resting on 6 matching bases. In nucleotide form, the sequence is TGTGCCTGGAGCGAGGGGGGGCTTGGGGAAACTGAAGCTTTCTTT. This yields the protein CAWSEGGLGETEAFF.